This TCR beta chain was found in a study of post-analysis software for immune sequencing data. Study-level points and caveats: With F measure, samples from one preparation batch clustered together strongly. Controls had lower frequencies than patients of about 5 TRBV segments, which included TRBV5-6, TRBV5-1 and TRBV20-1.

Remarks on this clonotype: No antigen is known for it.

Unique molecular identifiers were built into the TCR beta cDNA libraries. TCRdb recomputed calls from the PCR reads with MiXCR, one row per CDR3 protein. The sample includes hundreds of thousands of distinct CDR3 sequences, roughly 27% of them seen just once. V gave up 4 bases and J gave up 4 bases; unmatched junction bases: 22. The CDR3 spans 20 residues. Germline lookup yields CDR1 SGHRS and CDR2 YFSETQ. The sample consisted of blood. The rearrangement joins TRBV5-1 to TRBJ2-1, with 8 bases identical to TRBD2. The source is a girl under 18 with multiple sclerosis. The CDR3 here is CASSPARLAFIPSRYNEQFF. The CDR3 DNA reads as TGCGCCAGCAGCCCGGCGAGACTAGCGTTTATCCCTTCCCGTTACAATGAGCAGTTCTTC. Based on the CDR3 plus reference TRBV5-1 and TRBJ2-1, the full variable domain is KAGVTQTPRYLIKTRGQQVTLSCSPISGHRSVSWYQQTPGQGLQFLFEYFSETQRNKGNFPGRFSGRQFSNSRSEMNVSTLELGDSALYLCASSPARLAFIPSRYNEQFFGPGTRLTVL.